This T cell receptor (beta chain) was retrieved from a study of T-cell reconstitution after alpha-beta-depleted transplantation in children. Germline V gene sequence: CDR1 SGHRS, CDR2 YFSETQ. Germline trimming cut 1 base from V and 2 bases from J; bases unmatched to any gene: 4. There are 17 residues in the CDR3. There are many counts of this clonotype. The authors prepared the TCRbeta library with unique molecular identifiers. A single record per CDR3 protein comes from TCRdb applying MiXCR to the PCR reads. Among roughly 220,000 distinct CDR3 sequences listed, around 9.7% were seen once. The chain joins TRBV5-1 to TRBJ2-3; 13 bases agree with TRBD2. The sample was PBMCs from the stem cell graft donor, taken from the stem cell graft. This TCR derives from a human donor who donated a stem cell graft to a child with SCID. CDR3 coding DNA: TGCGCCAGCAGCTTGCAACTAGCGGGGGGGTACACAGATACGCAGTATTTT. Translating gives CASSLQLAGGYTDTQYF.